This T cell receptor (beta chain) appears in the sequencing data of a study of blood T cell repertoires in COVID-19. Produced via immunoSEQ multiplex PCR; TCRdb's table is partial and in-frame only. The profile shows 95,000 to 110,000 clones, roughly nine tenths of them singletons. Deletions cut 9 bases from V and 3 bases from J, with 15 bases between. This CDR3 spans 13 amino acids. The germline gives CDR1 MNHNY, CDR2 SVGAGI (reference sequence). The sample comprised peripheral blood. This TCR was sampled from an elderly woman in a cohort sampled during active COVID-19. The chain uses TRBV6-6 and TRBJ2-7; D is perhaps TRBD2 (6 bases). The CDR3 protein is CASDSGFGYEQYF. CDR3 coding DNA: TGTGCCAGTGACAGCGGGTTCGGCTACGAGCAGTACTTC.